The next 25 T cell receptor beta chains were all read from a single sample in a study of tumor and adjacent non-tumor tissue in lung cancer. No cell sorting was done before RNA was extracted from the tissue. Distant lung tissue was collected more than 3 cm away from the tumor edge. Three rounds of nested PCR, following a modified ARM-PCR protocol, produced the TCRbeta library. TCRdb re-called the multiplex PCR reads with MiXCR, one entry per CDR3 protein. The sample lists 77,000 or so distinct CDR3 sequences, more than 65% seen once, with almost 40% in the top ten. Sequenced sample: distant non-tumor lung tissue. The source of these receptors is a man between 65 and 85 years old with non-small cell lung cancer.

This chain links TRBV28 with TRBJ1-2; a weak D match, TRBD1 (5 bases). V lost 5 bases and J 3 bases, leaving 19 bases between the germline ends. CDR1 and CDR2 (germline): MDHEN, SYDVKM. The CDR3 sequence is 16 residues long. CDR3 DNA sequence: TGTGCCAGCAGTCTCACCCCCGGGAGAGGGGACTATGGCTACACCTTC. Translated, it gives CASSLTPGRGDYGYTF.

The chain couples TRBV28 to TRBJ2-1; TRBD2 agrees at 10 bases. The ends lost 5 bases at V and 9 bases at J; junction bases unmatched: 10. Germline V gene lookup returns CDR1 MDHEN and CDR2 SYDVKM. This CDR3 has 15 amino acids. The CDR3 protein is CASSEREGLISEQFF. CDR3 nucleotides: TGTGCCAGCAGTGAGCGGGAGGGCCTCATATCTGAGCAGTTCTTC.

This clonotype was counted at least ten times. For the CDR3, the DNA is TGCAGCGCCCCCTCCGGGACTAACTATGGCTACACCTTC. As protein: CSAPSGTNYGYTF. This rearrangement joins TRBV29-1 to TRBJ1-2; no reliable D call. Germline lookup yields CDR1 SQVTM and CDR2 ANQGSEA. The ends were cut back, 7 bases at V and 0 bases at J, with 12 bases in the middle. The CDR3 contains 13 residues.

The V and J genes are TRBV11-2 and TRBJ2-3, with 7 bases that match TRBD2. The CDR3 is made up of 15 amino acids. V was pared by 0 bases and J by 5 bases, with 5 bases of the junction left unmatched. The germline V gene has CDR1 SGHAT and CDR2 FQNNGV. As DNA, the CDR3 is TGTGCCAGCAGCTTAGAGAGTGCGGGGGTAGATACGCAGTATTTT. Protein: CASSLESAGVDTQYF. The whole variable domain, filled in from reference TRBV11-2 and TRBJ2-3, reads EAGVAQSPRYKIIEKRQSVAFWCNPISGHATLYWYQQILGQGPKLLIQFQNNGVVDDSQLPKDRFSAERLKGVDSTLKIQPAKLEDSAVYLCASSLESAGVDTQYFGPGTRLTVL.

Only a few counts were recorded for this clonotype. The gene calls are TRBV29-1 and TRBJ1-2; TRBD1 agrees at 8 bases. The germline CDR1 and CDR2 sequences are SQVTM and ANQGSEA. CDR3 length: 13 amino acids. The CDR3 DNA reads as TGCATCGTCGGGACAGGTGAATTCTATGGCTACACCTTC. Protein: CIVGTGEFYGYTF.

Note on this clonotype: Being one base from a much bigger clone, this may be a read error. The chain links TRBV5-1 to TRBJ2-1; perhaps TRBD2 as D (5 bases). V was pared by 1 base and J by 10 bases, with 15 bases between. This CDR3 is built from 14 residues. CDR1 and CDR2 from the germline V gene are SGHRS and YFSETQ. The CDR3 sequence: CASSLLGWRKEQFF. The CDR3 DNA is TGCGCCAGCAGCTTGCTGGGGTGGAGGAAAGAGCAGTTCTTC.

To note about this clonotype: The conserved phenylalanine or tryptophan is not found at the CDR3 terminus, so this likely reflects a read error. CDR3 sequence (DNA): TGTGCCAGCAGCCAAGTAACGGGCCAAGAGACCCAGTACTTG. It specifies CASSQVTGQETQYL. V usage is TRBV4-2 and J usage is TRBJ2-5; D unclear. The germline V gene encodes CDR1 LGHNA and CDR2 YNFKEQ. The CDR3 length is 14 residues. V was pared by 1 base and J by 1 base, with 7 bases between.

Worth noting for this clonotype: This may come from a read error, since a much larger clone is one base off. V usage is TRBV5-1 and J usage is TRBJ2-3; D is possibly TRBD1 (6 bases). This CDR3 has 17 residues. The germline V and J ends were trimmed by 2 bases and 3 bases, with 19 bases remaining between them. The V gene's germline CDR1 is SGHRS and CDR2 YFSETQ. The CDR3, as DNA: TGCGCCAGCAGCTTTAGTCCCCCGGGACAAGCAACAGATACGCAGTATTTT. Its protein product is CASSFSPPGQATDTQYF.

With regard to this clonotype: This CDR3 is missing its conserved last phenylalanine or tryptophan, likely due to a read error. This chain connects TRBV6-5 to TRBJ2-3; D might be TRBD1 or TRBD2, each matching 5 bases. The CDR3 has 15 residues. Germline V CDR1 and CDR2: MNHEY, SVGAGI. The V gene lost 4 bases and the J gene lost 6 bases, with 17 bases spanning the gap. The CDR3 bases are TGTGCCAGCAGTTCCTTAACACTAGGGACCGATACGCAGTATCTT. It codes for CASSSLTLGTDTQYL.

The chain combines TRBV4-2 with TRBJ1-6, with TRBD1 matching 7 bases. The CDR3 loop spans 16 amino acids. V gave up 6 bases and J gave up 7 bases; unmatched junction bases: 12. Germline assignment: CDR1 LGHNA and CDR2 YNFKEQ. DNA of the CDR3: TGTGCCAGCAGTCCCTCGCAGGACAGGCTAAATTCACCCCTCCACTTT. The encoded protein is CASSPSQDRLNSPLHF.

Regarding this clonotype: This CDR3 fails to terminate in the conserved phenylalanine or tryptophan, so it likely reflects a read error. The chain uses TRBV11-2 and TRBJ1-2, with 7 nucleotides matching TRBD1. Germline V gene lookup returns CDR1 SGHAT and CDR2 FQNNGV. This CDR3 is 14 amino acids long. The DNA of the CDR3 is TGTGCCAGCAGCGTTCAGGGGGGGGATTATGGTTACACCTTG. Translated, it gives CASSVQGGDYGYTL.

V usage is TRBV12-3 or TRBV12-4 and J usage is TRBJ2-1; D is possibly TRBD2 (5 bases). Trimming left V 2 bases short and J 7 bases short, with 12 bases between. The CDR3 has 14 residues. The CDR3 region is CASSLSRDGNEQFF. DNA of the CDR3: TGTGCCAGCAGTTTATCACGGGATGGTAATGAGCAGTTCTTC.

This chain connects TRBV28 to TRBJ2-7; 12 nucleotides line up with TRBD1. J gave up 4 bases and V 5 bases, and 6 bases lay outside the gene matches. This CDR3 contains 15 residues. Per the germline V gene, CDR1 is MDHEN and CDR2 is SYDVKM. CDR3 coding DNA: TGTGCCAGCAGTAGACCGGGACAGGGGGCTTACGAGCAGTACTTC. Translated: CASSRPGQGAYEQYF.

This clonotype was recorded once. The junction shows a germline mismatch at one end, possibly a read error. The V call is TRBV11-1, the J call TRBJ2-1; a possible D gene is TRBD2 (6 bases). This CDR3 region has 13 residues. Germline V gives CDR1 SGHAT, CDR2 FQDESV (reference sequence). Here the CDR3 reads CASSSGVGNEEFF. The CDR3 DNA reads as TGTGCCAGCAGTTCGGGAGTTGGCAATGAGGAGTTCTTC.

The table lists this clonotype with many counts. The CDR3 DNA reads TGCAGTGCTAGAGATTTATACAGGGACAGCAGCTCCTACGAGCAGTACTTC. Protein product: CSARDLYRDSSSYEQYF. V gene TRBV20-1 combines with J gene TRBJ2-7; TRBD1 agrees at 7 bases. CDR3 length: 17 residues. The V segment lost 0 bases and the J segment 0 bases; nucleotides outside the gene matches: 11. Germline loops: CDR1 DFQATT, CDR2 SNEGSKA (reference sequence).

As to this clonotype: At one boundary the junction diverges from the germline segment, which might be a read error. The rearrangement joins TRBV7-8 to TRBJ1-2, with TRBD1 identical over 8 bases. Germline loops: CDR1 SGHVS, CDR2 FQNEAQ. The length of the CDR3 is 12 residues. The CDR3 loop reads CDSSVQGESYTF. CDR3 sequence (DNA): TGTGACAGCAGCGTACAGGGGGAAAGCTACACCTTC.

A few counts support this clonotype. This chain connects TRBV5-4 to TRBJ1-2; D might be TRBD1 (5 bases). V was shortened by 0 bases and J by 11 bases, with 23 bases between the two germline ends. The germline V gene encodes CDR1 SGHNT and CDR2 YYREEE (reference sequence). This CDR3 has 16 amino acids. CDR3 amino acids: CASSLVGRERLMGYTF. The CDR3 DNA follows: TGTGCCAGCAGCTTGGTTGGCAGGGAGAGGTTAATGGGATACACCTTC.

This clonotype was seen once. The gene calls are TRBV4-1 and TRBJ2-7; 11 bases agree with TRBD2. With 7 bases clipped from V and 5 bases from J, the junction kept 13 bases outside the gene matches. The CDR3 totals 16 residues. CDR1 MGHRA and CDR2 YSYEKL come from the germline V gene. CDR3 coding DNA: TGCGCCAGCATCTGGACACTAGCGGGAGAGGGGCACGAGCAGTACTTC. As protein: CASIWTLAGEGHEQYF.

The table lists this clonotype with a count of one. A much larger clonotype is one base distant, so this may be a read error. V gene TRBV5-6 combines with J gene TRBJ2-1, with D possibly TRBD2 on 6 matching bases. Germline loops: CDR1 SGHDT, CDR2 YYEEEE. The CDR3 is made up of 19 amino acids. Trimming stripped 3 bases from V and 6 bases from J, with 28 bases between. CDR3 DNA: TGTGCCAGCAGCTCCGAATACCAAGGACTATCGGATAACTTCAATGAGCAGTTCTTC. As protein: CASSSEYQGLSDNFNEQFF.

This clonotype was counted only a few times. This chain joins TRBV28 and TRBJ2-7; 12 bases are a match to TRBD1. V dropped 7 bases and J dropped 7; count of bases not matched to a gene: 11. The CDR3 runs 15 residues. Per germline, CDR1 MDHEN and CDR2 SYDVKM. The CDR3 DNA reads TGTGCCAGCACCCGACCGGGACAGGGGGCGGTTGAGCAGTACTTC. It codes for CASTRPGQGAVEQYF.

The J gene is TRBJ1-1, the V gene TRBV12-3 or TRBV12-4; D is unresolved. The CDR3 contains 14 residues. Trimming took off 3 bases at V and 9 bases at J, with 17 bases between the two ends. The CDR3 nucleotides read TGTGCCAGCAGTTTCGACATGGTAGAGACTAAAGCTTTCTTT. Translation: CASSFDMVETKAFF.

This clonotype was detected ten times or more. This chain connects TRBV29-1 to TRBJ2-5; D not resolved. From germline, CDR1 is SQVTM and CDR2 ANQGSEA. Deletions cut 8 bases from V and 4 bases from J, with 17 bases between. This CDR3 has 13 amino acids. The CDR3 loop is CSLVQLAGETQYF. CDR3 sequence (DNA): TGCAGCCTTGTACAGCTGGCAGGAGAGACCCAGTACTTC. The complete variable domain, with remaining parts taken from reference TRBV29-1 and TRBJ2-5, reads SAVISQKPSRDICQRGTSLTIQCQVDSQVTMMFWYRQQPGQSLTLIATANQGSEATYESGFVIDKFPISRPNLTFSTLTVSNMSPEDSSIYLCSLVQLAGETQYFGPGTRLLVL.

For this clonotype: The germline gene is not matched at one end of the junction; a read error may be the cause. The rearrangement links TRBV11-1 to TRBJ1-1; no clear D gene. There are 15 residues in the CDR3. Germline V gives CDR1 SGHAT, CDR2 FQDESV (reference sequence). CDR3 DNA sequence: TGTGCCAGCAGCTTAGAGAATCGGGCGGGGATTGAAGATTTCTTT. Translation gives CASSLENRAGIEDFF.

This clonotype was observed a few times. This may be a read error, as it is one base from a much larger clone. The V call is TRBV6-1, the J call TRBJ1-5; D is ambiguous. CDR3 length: 13 amino acids. The V gene's germline CDR1 is MNHNS and CDR2 SASEGT. The V gene lost 8 bases and the J gene lost 6 bases, with 14 bases spanning the gap. The CDR3, as DNA: TGTGCCAGCGGTGTTAGTAGGGTTCAGCCCCAGCATTTT. Amino acids: CASGVSRVQPQHF.

As to this clonotype: At one boundary the junction diverges from the germline segment, which might be a read error. The V gene is TRBV11-3, the J gene TRBJ1-1, with 7 bases identical to TRBD1. Germline CDR1 is SGHNT and CDR2 is YENEEA. The CDR3 is 15 amino acids. CDR3 DNA sequence: TGTACCAGCAGCCCCAGGGGACAGAAGGTCACTGAGGCTTTCTTT. Translated: CTSSPRGQKVTEAFF.